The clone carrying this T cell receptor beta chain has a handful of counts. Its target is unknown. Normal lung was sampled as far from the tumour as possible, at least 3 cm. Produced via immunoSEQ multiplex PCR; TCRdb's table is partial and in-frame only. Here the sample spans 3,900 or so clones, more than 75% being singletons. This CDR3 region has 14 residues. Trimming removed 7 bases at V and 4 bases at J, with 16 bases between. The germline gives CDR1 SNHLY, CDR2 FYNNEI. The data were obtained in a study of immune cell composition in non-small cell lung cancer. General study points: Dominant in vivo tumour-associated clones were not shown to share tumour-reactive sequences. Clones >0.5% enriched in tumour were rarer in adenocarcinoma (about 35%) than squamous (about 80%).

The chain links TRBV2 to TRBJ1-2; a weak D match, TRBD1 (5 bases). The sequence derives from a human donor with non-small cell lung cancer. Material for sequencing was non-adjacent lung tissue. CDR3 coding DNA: TGTGCCAGCACTTTTACAGGTTTGGGCTATGGCTACACCTTC. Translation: CASTFTGLGYGYTF.